What follows describes a single T cell receptor beta chain. The entry originates in a study of blood T cell repertoires in COVID-19. Study-wide context: Material from acute and convalescent COVID-19 was sourced from the United States, Italy and Spain. From T cells, B-cell-depleted T cells, or PBMCs came the material, which was cDNA or gDNA.

In the original analysis: Amplification of reference gene primers provided the estimated nucleated cell counts. The protocol was immunoSEQ multiplex PCR, while the TCRdb copy is restricted to in-frame clones and leaves out a portion. The V and J calls and clone size come from that table; D and trimming were worked out from the DNA. The data show roughly 330,000 clones, more than 75% seen once. Germline V lookup: CDR1 SGHTA, CDR2 FQGTGA. This CDR3 is 16 amino acids long. Losses at the gene ends were 2 bases for V and 7 bases for J; bases not matched to a gene: 6. The source material was peripheral blood. The chain recombines TRBV7-3 with TRBJ2-1, with 12 bases lining up with TRBD2. The receptor was isolated from a woman aged 45-59 years with active or convalescent COVID-19. The CDR3: CASSLLTSGRGNEQFF. Written as DNA, the CDR3 is TGTGCCAGCAGCTTACTGACTAGCGGGAGAGGGAATGAGCAGTTCTTC. Together with reference TRBV7-3 and TRBJ2-1, the CDR3 gives the full variable domain: GAGVSQTPSNKVTEKGKYVELRCDPISGHTALYWYRQSLGQGPEFLIYFQGTGAADDSGLPNDRFFAVRPEGSVSTLKIQRTERGDSAVYLCASSLLTSGRGNEQFFGPGTRLTVL.